What follows is one T cell receptor beta chain and its context. Its antigen is unknown. The germline V gene has CDR1 MGHRA and CDR2 YSYEKL. Between the trimmed V and J ends, which lost 1 base and 5 bases, there was a span of 23 bases. This CDR3 region has 18 residues. The data stem from a study of Ad26.COV2.S vaccination and SARS-CoV-2 variants. Study-level results: Vaccine recipients posted higher spike-specific TCR breadth than their placebo counterparts. In vaccinated individuals, spike-specific CD8+ and CD4+ T cell responses reportedly displayed substantial breadth. Non-spike TCR breadth was similar in vaccine and placebo recipients.

Stated treatment: 19 received Ad26.COV2.S at low or high dose, single or two shots; roughly five received placebo; per-sample allocation not given. Material that was analyzed had been drawn on day 63 after the first vaccine or placebo injection. Here immunoSEQ multiplex PCR was the method, and the copy in TCRdb shows in-frame clones only, minus some. The sample records 500,000 or so clones, 89% being singletons. Sequenced material: peripheral blood, taken in a trial of Ad26.COV2.S vaccine versus placebo. This TCR was sampled from a person between 18 and 60 years old who received the Ad26.COV2.S COVID-19 vaccine or a placebo. The chain carries TRBV4-1 and TRBJ1-1; unclear D gene. The CDR3 protein is CASSQALDKAVKRTEAFF. Written as DNA, the CDR3 is TGCGCCAGCAGCCAAGCCCTGGATAAGGCAGTCAAGAGAACTGAAGCTTTCTTT.